This TCR beta chain was identified in a study of blood T cells in healthy people across ages. Drawing of peripheral blood yielded approximately 10 milliliters from each donor. Study results and limitations: Among T cells, TCR beta diversity per million cells dropped roughly linearly as age rose.

This clonotype has only a few counts. The antigen is not known. A second PCR, run for roughly 7 to 11 cycles, used a sample-barcoded 5' primer plus a J-beta primer mix. Unique molecular identifiers of 12 random nucleotides labeled each cDNA. Via MiXCR, TCRdb re-called the 5' RACE reads, giving one row per CDR3 protein. Of some 1.6 million distinct CDR3 sequences in the sample, roughly 32% were seen once. Trimming left V 4 bases short and J 3 bases short, with 16 bases between. Germline CDR1 SGHDT, CDR2 YYEEEE. The CDR3 totals 15 residues. The sequence derives from a woman aged 30 to 39 in good health. The sample comprised blood. The chain is built from TRBV5-6 and TRBJ1-2, with D tentatively TRBD1 (6 bases). The CDR3 DNA follows: TGTGCCAGCAGCCTAGTGAAGGGGGGGCACTATGGCTACACCTTC. This sequence encodes CASSLVKGGHYGYTF.